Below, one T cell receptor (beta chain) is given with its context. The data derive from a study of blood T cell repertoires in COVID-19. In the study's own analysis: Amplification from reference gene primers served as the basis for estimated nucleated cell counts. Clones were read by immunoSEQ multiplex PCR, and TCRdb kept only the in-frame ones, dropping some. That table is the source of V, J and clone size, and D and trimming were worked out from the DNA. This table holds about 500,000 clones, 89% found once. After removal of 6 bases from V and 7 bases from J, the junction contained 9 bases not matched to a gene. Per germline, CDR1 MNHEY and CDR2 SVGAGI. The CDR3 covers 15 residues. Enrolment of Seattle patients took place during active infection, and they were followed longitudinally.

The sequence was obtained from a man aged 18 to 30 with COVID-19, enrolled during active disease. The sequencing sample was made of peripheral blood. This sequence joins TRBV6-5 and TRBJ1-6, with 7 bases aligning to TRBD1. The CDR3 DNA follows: TGTGCCAGCAGGGGCTACAGGGGAGAAAATTCACCCCTCCACTTT. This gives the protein CASRGYRGENSPLHF.